This TCR beta chain was profiled in a study of blood T cell repertoires in COVID-19. Study-wide background: The United States, Italy and Spain supplied acute and convalescent COVID-19 samples. In each case, the material was cDNA or gDNA derived from T cells, B-cell-depleted T cells, or PBMCs.

Original handling: Nucleated cell number was recorded as an estimate derived from reference gene primer amplification. Libraries were prepared by immunoSEQ multiplex PCR; TCRdb keeps only in-frame clonotypes and omits some of them. V, J and clone size are taken as reported in that table, and D and trimming were inferred from the DNA itself. There are under 65,000 clones in the sample; 70% to 90% occur only once, and about 1.2% lies in the top ten. The CDR3 consists of 15 residues. V lost 5 bases, J lost 3 bases, and 13 bases lay in between. Looked up from germline, CDR1 is SGHTA and CDR2 is FQGNSA. This chain uses TRBV7-2 with TRBJ2-2; perhaps TRBD2 as D (7 bases). The TCR was taken from a man aged 55 to 70 with acute or convalescent COVID-19. Material for sequencing was peripheral blood. CDR3 coding DNA: TGTGCCAGCAGCAGGGGGGGGTTACACACCGGGGAGCTGTTTTTT. It is translated as CASSRGGLHTGELFF.